This entry lists 11 T cell receptor beta chains sequenced from one sample in a study of naive and memory T cell subsets. Findings of the study overall: Naive repertoires, especially CD8, held a few larger clonotypes, possibly memory cells re-expressing CD45RA.

Both TRBC1 and TRBC2 were covered by a beta constant-region primer of two equimolar oligonucleotides. Four rounds of PCR amplified the ligated cDNA using nested alpha and beta constant-region primers plus SP2. MiXCR, run by TCRdb on the UMI-ligation and nested PCR reads, gives a single entry per CDR3 protein. The table includes 150,000 or so distinct CDR3 sequences, 22% detected once. These receptors' antigens are unknown. The specimen sequenced was naive CD4+ T cells from blood. The receptor source for this set is a human donor in good health.

In this sample, this clonotype turned up a few times. The V gene is TRBV29-1, the J gene TRBJ1-2; 7 bases match TRBD1. Per the germline V gene, CDR1 is SQVTM and CDR2 is ANQGSEA. With 4 bases clipped from V and 1 base from J, the junction kept 6 bases outside the gene matches. CDR3 length equals 14 residues. CDR3 amino acids: CSVGPRQGNYGYTF. Here the CDR3 DNA reads TGCAGCGTTGGCCCTAGACAGGGTAACTATGGCTACACCTTC. Drawing the rest from reference TRBV29-1 and TRBJ1-2, the complete variable domain is SAVISQKPSRDICQRGTSLTIQCQVDSQVTMMFWYRQQPGQSLTLIATANQGSEATYESGFVIDKFPISRPNLTFSTLTVSNMSPEDSSIYLCSVGPRQGNYGYTFGSGTRLTVV.

The V call is TRBV7-9, the J call TRBJ1-2; D possibly corresponds to TRBD1 (5 bases). This CDR3 region has 16 residues. CDR1 is SEHNR, CDR2 FQNEAQ, per germline (reference sequence). Trimming took off 6 bases at V and 5 bases at J, with 22 bases between the two ends. As DNA, the CDR3 is TGTGCCAGCAGGGAAGAGGGACGGCCCGAGGGTTATGGCTACACCTTC. This sequence encodes CASREEGRPEGYGYTF.

The J gene is TRBJ1-6, the V gene TRBV5-1; D is unresolved. The CDR3 has 14 residues. The V end was cut by 4 bases, the J end by 9 bases, with 14 bases between. The V gene's germline CDR1 is SGHRS and CDR2 YFSETQ. DNA of the CDR3: TGCGCCAGCAGCCCCGGACGTTGGGCTTCACCCCTCCACTTT. Protein product: CASSPGRWASPLHF.

This clonotype was seen many times. The chain recombines TRBV12-3 or TRBV12-4 with TRBJ2-4, with D possibly being TRBD2 (5 bases). There are 11 residues in the CDR3. V lost 6 bases and J 9 bases, leaving 9 bases between the germline ends. The DNA for the CDR3 is TGTGCCAGCAGGATTCGGGGCATTCAGTACTTC. It translates to CASRIRGIQYF.

The V call is TRBV29-1, the J call TRBJ2-1; the match to TRBD2 covers 9 bases. The CDR3 totals 14 residues. V trimming: 6 bases; J trimming: 10 bases; junction bases outside the gene matches: 13. CDR1 and CDR2 (germline): SQVTM, ANQGSEA. This chain's CDR3 is CSVKGGRAIGEQFF. CDR3 nucleotide sequence: TGCAGCGTGAAGGGCGGGAGGGCCATAGGAGAGCAGTTCTTC.

The chain is built from TRBV7-9 and TRBJ2-1; no clear D gene. The ends were cut back, 4 bases at V and 0 bases at J, with 13 bases in the middle. The CDR3 contains 16 residues. Germline lookup yields CDR1 SEHNR and CDR2 FQNEAQ (reference sequence). The DNA of the CDR3 is TGTGCCAGCAGCTCAGACGGCTTCCCCTCCTACAATGAGCAGTTCTTC. It yields the protein CASSSDGFPSYNEQFF.

This clonotype has a single count. The genes are TRBV4-3 and TRBJ2-7, with a tentative D call TRBD2 (6 bases). Per germline, CDR1 LGHNA and CDR2 YSLEER. The CDR3 is 14 residues long. With 0 bases removed from V and 2 bases from J, the gap between germline ends came to 8 bases. CDR3 amino acids: CASSQEAGPYEQYF. The CDR3 DNA reads TGCGCCAGCAGCCAAGAAGCGGGCCCCTACGAGCAGTACTTC.

The V call is TRBV10-3, the J call TRBJ2-7, with 9 bases lining up with TRBD2. The CDR3 runs 13 residues. Unmatched junction bases numbered 4, after V lost 8 bases and J lost 2 bases. CDR1 is ENHRY, CDR2 SYGVKD, per germline. The DNA of the CDR3 is TGTGCCATCCTTCTAGCGGGAACCTACGAGCAGTACTTC. Its protein product is CAILLAGTYEQYF.

The V call is TRBV19, the J call TRBJ1-2; 9 bases line up with TRBD1. The CDR3 has 12 amino acids. Germline V gene sequence: CDR1 LNHDA, CDR2 SQIVND (reference sequence). V was clipped by 7 bases and J by 5 bases; unmatched bases: 2. The CDR3 DNA reads as TGTGCCAGTACCGGGACAGGGTATGGCTACACCTTC. Amino acid sequence: CASTGTGYGYTF.

This clonotype was observed a few times. The CDR3 DNA follows: TGTGCCAGCAGCTCCTCAATTTTGGGAGGGAACAGTGATGGCTACACCTTC. It is translated as CASSSSILGGNSDGYTF. The rearrangement joins TRBV7-8 to TRBJ1-2; D remains ambiguous. Trimming pared 4 bases from V and 6 bases from J, leaving 24 bases between. The CDR3 is 17 amino acids. Germline CDR1 is SGHVS and CDR2 is FQNEAQ.

The chain employs TRBV2 and TRBJ2-1; D may match TRBD1 or TRBD2 (6 bases each). The CDR3 length is 13 residues. Trimming took off 8 bases at V and 3 bases at J, with 11 bases between the two ends. The germline gives CDR1 SNHLY, CDR2 FYNNEI. The CDR3, as DNA: TGTGCCAGCTCGGGGGCGGACTACAATGAGCAGTTCTTC. This sequence encodes CASSGADYNEQFF.